The rows below give T cell receptor beta chains drawn from one sample of a study of human T cells and chemical hapten exposure. Using its own MiXCR run on the RACE reads, TCRdb lists one record per CDR3 protein. The sample lists about 93,000 distinct CDR3 sequences; about 8.7% were seen once. Sequencing input: whole blood. The origin of the receptors is a female donor in good health. Some clones in this sample may be carry-over from other donors' samples. Both conserved end residues are part of each CDR3. A D gene is named only where the DNA matches it firmly. Clone size, where shown, is once, few, many, or a class for clones that have expanded.

d_call | j_call | clone_size | v_call | cdr3_aa | cdr3_nt
. | TRBJ2-3 | many | TRBV29-1 | CSVELDTDTQYF | TGCAGCGTTGAGTTGGACACAGATACGCAGTATTTT
. | TRBJ1-1 | few | TRBV12-3/TRBV12-4 | CASSRETEAFF | TGTGCCAGCAGCAGGGAAACTGAAGCTTTCTTT
TRBD1 | TRBJ1-2 | few | TRBV5-8 | CASSSWDRNGYTF | TGTGCCAGCAGCTCCTGGGACAGAAATGGCTACACCTTC
. | TRBJ2-7 | few | TRBV28 | CASKSAYEQYF | TGTGCCAGCAAATCAGCCTACGAGCAGTACTTC
TRBD2 | TRBJ2-7 | few | TRBV20-1 | CSARVELAGVGEQYF | TGCAGTGCTAGAGTTGAACTAGCGGGAGTAGGGGAGCAGTACTTC
. | TRBJ2-3 | many | TRBV25-1 | CASSAGVDTQYF | TGTGCCAGCAGCGCAGGGGTAGATACGCAGTATTTT
TRBD2 | TRBJ2-3 | many | TRBV29-1 | CSVDGVAGEVFTDTQYF | TGCAGCGTTGATGGGGTAGCGGGAGAGGTTTTTACAGATACGCAGTATTTT
. | TRBJ2-4 | few | TRBV20-1 | CSLEGGSKRAIQYF | TGCAGTCTGGAGGGCGGATCGAAAAGGGCCATTCAGTACTTC
TRBD2 | TRBJ2-2 | . | TRBV7-2 | CASSPWTSTKPELNTGELFF | TGTGCCAGCAGCCCCTGGACTAGCACCAAGCCAGAGTTAAACACCGGGGAGCTGTTTTTT
. | TRBJ2-1 | . | TRBV5-1 | CASSLGASAGEQFF | TGCGCCAGCAGCTTGGGGGCTTCCGCGGGGGAGCAGTTCTTC
TRBD2 | TRBJ2-3 | many | TRBV25-1 | CASSDRGGTDTQYF | TGTGCCAGCAGTGACCGGGGGGGCACAGATACGCAGTATTTT
TRBD2 | TRBJ2-3 | many | TRBV3-1 | CASSQALGGSGSSDTQYF | TGTGCCAGCAGCCAAGCTCTTGGTGGTAGCGGGAGCTCAGATACGCAGTATTTT
. | TRBJ1-1 | . | TRBV25-1 | CASSDKGLDTEAFF | TGTGCCAGCAGTGATAAGGGGTTGGACACTGAAGCTTTCTTT
TRBD2 | TRBJ2-3 | many | TRBV7-9 | CASNRDVRLAGKSDTQYF | TGTGCCAGTAACCGGGACGTACGACTAGCGGGAAAGTCAGATACGCAGTATTTT
. | TRBJ1-4 | many | TRBV20-1 | CSALKVAGSEKLFF | TGCAGTGCTTTAAAAGTGGCAGGGAGTGAAAAACTGTTTTTT
. | TRBJ2-6 | . | TRBV7-2 | CASSPIGGSGANVLTF | TGTGCCAGCAGCCCTATAGGGGGCTCTGGGGCCAACGTCCTGACTTTC
. | TRBJ2-3 | few | TRBV5-1 | CASSLGRRTDTQYF | TGCGCCAGCAGCTTGGGACGGCGCACAGATACGCAGTATTTT
. | TRBJ2-2 | few | TRBV4-3 | CASSQDPSGHTGELFF | TGTGCCAGCAGCCAAGATCCGTCCGGACACACCGGGGAGCTGTTTTTT
. | TRBJ1-6 | many | TRBV7-2 | CASSLAQDSPLHF | TGTGCCAGCAGCTTAGCTCAAGATTCACCCCTCCACTTT
. | TRBJ1-4 | few | TRBV4-3 | CASSQDIATNEKLFF | TGCGCCAGCAGCCAAGATATTGCAACTAATGAAAAACTGTTTTTT
TRBD1 | TRBJ2-7 | . | TRBV7-9 | CASSPQGAAEQYF | TGTGCCAGCAGCCCTCAGGGGGCGGCCGAGCAGTACTTC
. | TRBJ2-5 | many | TRBV27 | CASSPRPETQYF | TGTGCCAGCAGTCCTAGGCCAGAGACCCAGTACTTC
. | TRBJ1-2 | many | TRBV6-5 | CASSYSRGGVSYGYTF | TGTGCCAGCAGTTACTCGAGAGGGGGAGTGAGCTATGGCTACACCTTC
TRBD1 | TRBJ1-5 | many | TRBV25-1 | CASSPGGSNQPQHF | TGTGCCAGCAGTCCAGGGGGGAGCAATCAGCCCCAGCATTTT
TRBD1 | TRBJ1-4 | . | TRBV7-9 | CASTSTGYGEKLFF | TGTGCCAGCACCTCGACAGGGTATGGTGAAAAACTGTTTTTT
. | TRBJ2-5 | many | TRBV7-9 | CASSLGGWKETQYF | TGTGCCAGCAGCTTAGGAGGTTGGAAAGAGACCCAGTACTTC
. | TRBJ2-7 | few | TRBV19 | CASSIGALSYEQYF | TGTGCCAGTAGTATTGGGGCCCTTTCCTACGAGCAGTACTTC
. | TRBJ2-1 | many | TRBV11-2 | CASSPSTAGNEQFF | TGTGCCAGCAGCCCCTCCACCGCCGGCAATGAGCAGTTCTTC
. | TRBJ2-1 | many | TRBV6-1 | CASRITSGVFGEQFF | TGTGCCAGCAGGATAACATCCGGTGTCTTCGGTGAGCAGTTCTTC
. | TRBJ1-1 | few | TRBV5-4 | CASSAGQINEAFF | TGTGCCAGCAGCGCAGGACAAATAAATGAAGCTTTCTTT
. | TRBJ1-1 | few | TRBV3-1 | CASSQISAGITEAFF | TGTGCCAGCAGCCAGATTTCGGCAGGGATCACTGAAGCTTTCTTT
TRBD1 | TRBJ2-7 | . | TRBV10-3 | CAISSSRTGVLGGPESYEQYF | TGTGCCATCAGTTCATCAAGGACAGGGGTTTTGGGCGGCCCCGAATCCTACGAGCAGTACTTC